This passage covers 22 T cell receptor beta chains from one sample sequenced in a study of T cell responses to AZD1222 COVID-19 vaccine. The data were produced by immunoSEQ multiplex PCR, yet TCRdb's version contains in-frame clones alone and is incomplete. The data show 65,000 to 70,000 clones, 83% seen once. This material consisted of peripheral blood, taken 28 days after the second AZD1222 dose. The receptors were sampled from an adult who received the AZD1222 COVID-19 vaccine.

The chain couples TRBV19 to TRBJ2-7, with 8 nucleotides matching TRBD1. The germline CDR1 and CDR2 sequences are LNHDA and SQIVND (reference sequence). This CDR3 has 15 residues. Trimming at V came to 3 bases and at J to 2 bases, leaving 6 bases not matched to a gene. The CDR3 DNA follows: TGTGCCAGTAGTATCTCCGGGACAGGAACCTACGAGCAGTACTTC. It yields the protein CASSISGTGTYEQYF.

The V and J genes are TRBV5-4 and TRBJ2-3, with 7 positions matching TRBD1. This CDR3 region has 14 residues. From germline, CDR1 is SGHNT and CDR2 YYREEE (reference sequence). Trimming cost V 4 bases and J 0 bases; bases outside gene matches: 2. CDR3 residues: CASSPGQSTDTQYF. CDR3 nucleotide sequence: TGTGCCAGCAGCCCGGGACAGAGCACAGATACGCAGTATTTT.

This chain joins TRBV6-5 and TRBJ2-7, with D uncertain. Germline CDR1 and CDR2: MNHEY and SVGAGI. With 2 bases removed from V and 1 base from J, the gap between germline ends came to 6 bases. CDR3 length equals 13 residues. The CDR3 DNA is TGTGCCAGCAGTTACGAGCGTTCCTACGAGCAGTACTTC. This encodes CASSYERSYEQYF.

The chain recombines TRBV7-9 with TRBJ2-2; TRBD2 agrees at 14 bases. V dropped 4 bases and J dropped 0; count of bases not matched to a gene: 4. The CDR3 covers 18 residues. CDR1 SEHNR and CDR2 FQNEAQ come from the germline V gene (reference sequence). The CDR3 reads CASSSGLAGAPNTGELFF. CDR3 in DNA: TGTGCCAGCAGCTCGGGACTAGCGGGGGCACCGAACACCGGGGAGCTGTTTTTT.

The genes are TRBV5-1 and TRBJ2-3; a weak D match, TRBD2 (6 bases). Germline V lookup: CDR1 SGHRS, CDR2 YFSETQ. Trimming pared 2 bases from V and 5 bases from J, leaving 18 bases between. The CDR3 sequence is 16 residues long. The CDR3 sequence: CASSFGAYTGRDTQYF. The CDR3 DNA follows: TGCGCCAGCAGCTTTGGCGCCTACACCGGGAGAGATACGCAGTATTTT.

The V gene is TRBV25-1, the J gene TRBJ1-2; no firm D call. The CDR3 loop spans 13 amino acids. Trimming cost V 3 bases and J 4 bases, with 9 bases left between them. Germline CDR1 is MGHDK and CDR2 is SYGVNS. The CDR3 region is CASSDTVSYGYTF. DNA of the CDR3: TGTGCCAGCAGTGACACGGTTTCCTATGGCTACACCTTC.

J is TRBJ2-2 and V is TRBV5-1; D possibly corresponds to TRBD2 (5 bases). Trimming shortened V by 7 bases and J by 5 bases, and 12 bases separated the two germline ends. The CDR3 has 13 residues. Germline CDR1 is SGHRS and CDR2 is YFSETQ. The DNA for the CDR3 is TGCGCCAGCCTAGCAACAATGACCGGGGAGCTGTTTTTT. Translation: CASLATMTGELFF.

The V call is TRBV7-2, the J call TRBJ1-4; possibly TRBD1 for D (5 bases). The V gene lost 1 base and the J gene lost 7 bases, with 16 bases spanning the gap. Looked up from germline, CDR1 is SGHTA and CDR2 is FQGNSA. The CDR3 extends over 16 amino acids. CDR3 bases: TGTGCCAGCAGCTTAGTGGGGGACCCATTTGGTGAAAAACTGTTTTTT. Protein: CASSLVGDPFGEKLFF.

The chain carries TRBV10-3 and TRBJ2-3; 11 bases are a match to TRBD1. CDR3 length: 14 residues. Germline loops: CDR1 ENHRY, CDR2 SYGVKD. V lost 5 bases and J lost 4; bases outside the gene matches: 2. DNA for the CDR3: TGTGCCATCAGTAAGGGACAGGGGGCAGATACGCAGTATTTT. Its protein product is CAISKGQGADTQYF.

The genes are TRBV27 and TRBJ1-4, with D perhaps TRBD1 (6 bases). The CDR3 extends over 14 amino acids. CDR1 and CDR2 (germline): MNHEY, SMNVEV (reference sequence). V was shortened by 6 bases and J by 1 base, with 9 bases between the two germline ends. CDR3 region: CASRTTGTNEKLFF. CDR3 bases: TGTGCCAGCAGGACGACAGGAACTAATGAAAAACTGTTTTTT.

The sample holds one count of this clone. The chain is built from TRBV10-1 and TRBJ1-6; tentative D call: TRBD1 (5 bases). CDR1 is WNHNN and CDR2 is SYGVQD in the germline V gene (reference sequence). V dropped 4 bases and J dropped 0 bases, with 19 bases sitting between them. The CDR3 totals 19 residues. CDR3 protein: CASSGPPMAGSSYNSPLHF. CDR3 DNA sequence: TGCGCCAGCAGTGGGCCCCCGATGGCAGGGAGCTCCTATAATTCACCCCTCCACTTT.

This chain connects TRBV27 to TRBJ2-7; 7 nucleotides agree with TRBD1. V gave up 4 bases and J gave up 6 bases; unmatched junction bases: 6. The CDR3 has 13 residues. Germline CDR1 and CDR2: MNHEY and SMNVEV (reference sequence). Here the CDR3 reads CASSWTGVREQYF. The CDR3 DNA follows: TGTGCCAGCAGTTGGACAGGCGTACGCGAGCAGTACTTC.

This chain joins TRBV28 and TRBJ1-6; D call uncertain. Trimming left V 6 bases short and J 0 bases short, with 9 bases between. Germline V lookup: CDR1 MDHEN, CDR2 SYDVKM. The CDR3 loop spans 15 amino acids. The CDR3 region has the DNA TGTGCCAGCAGCCTCCCGCTCTCCTATAATTCACCCCTCCACTTT. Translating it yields CASSLPLSYNSPLHF.

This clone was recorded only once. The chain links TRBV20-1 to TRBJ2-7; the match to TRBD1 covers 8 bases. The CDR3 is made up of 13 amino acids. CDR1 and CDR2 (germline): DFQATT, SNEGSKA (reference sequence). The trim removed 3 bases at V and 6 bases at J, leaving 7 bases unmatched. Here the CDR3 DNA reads TGCAGTGCTAGTTCCGGGACAGGTCCCGAGCAGTACTTC. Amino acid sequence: CSASSGTGPEQYF.

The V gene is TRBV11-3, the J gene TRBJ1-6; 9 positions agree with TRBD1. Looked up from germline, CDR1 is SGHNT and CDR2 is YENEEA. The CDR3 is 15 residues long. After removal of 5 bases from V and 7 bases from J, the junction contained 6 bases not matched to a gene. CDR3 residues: CASSQPGQGNSPLHF. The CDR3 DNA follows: TGTGCCAGCAGCCAACCGGGACAGGGAAATTCACCCCTCCACTTT.

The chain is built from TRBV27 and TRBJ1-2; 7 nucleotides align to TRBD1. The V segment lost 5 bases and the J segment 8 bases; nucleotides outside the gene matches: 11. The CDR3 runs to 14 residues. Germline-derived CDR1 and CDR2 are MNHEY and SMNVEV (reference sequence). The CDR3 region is CASSKNRGSYGYTF. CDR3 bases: TGTGCCAGCAGTAAAAACAGGGGATCGTACGGCTACACCTTC.

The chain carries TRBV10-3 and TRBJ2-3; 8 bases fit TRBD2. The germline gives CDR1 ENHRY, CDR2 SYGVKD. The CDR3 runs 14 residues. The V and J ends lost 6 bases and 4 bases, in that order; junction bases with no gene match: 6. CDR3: CAISPGGRADTQYF. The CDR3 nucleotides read TGTGCCATCAGCCCGGGGGGGCGGGCAGATACGCAGTATTTT.

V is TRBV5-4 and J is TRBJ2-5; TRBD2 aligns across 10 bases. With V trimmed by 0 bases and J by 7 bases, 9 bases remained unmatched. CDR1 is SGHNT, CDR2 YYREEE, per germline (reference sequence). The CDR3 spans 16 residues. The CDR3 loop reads CASSLESGLAWGTQYF. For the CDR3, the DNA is TGTGCCAGCAGCTTGGAATCGGGACTAGCGTGGGGGACCCAGTACTTC.

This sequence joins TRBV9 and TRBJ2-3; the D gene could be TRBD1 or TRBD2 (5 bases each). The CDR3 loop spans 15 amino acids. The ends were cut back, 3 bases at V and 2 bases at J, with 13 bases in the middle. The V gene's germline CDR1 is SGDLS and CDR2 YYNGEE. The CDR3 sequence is CASSAWDGDTDTQYF. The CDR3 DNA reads TGTGCCAGCAGCGCCTGGGACGGGGACACAGATACGCAGTATTTT.

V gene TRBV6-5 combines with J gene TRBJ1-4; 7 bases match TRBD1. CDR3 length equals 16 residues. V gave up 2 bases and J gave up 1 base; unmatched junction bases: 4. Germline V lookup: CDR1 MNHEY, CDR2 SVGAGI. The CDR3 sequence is CASSYGYRGTNEKLFF. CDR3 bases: TGTGCCAGCAGTTACGGCTACAGGGGAACTAATGAAAAACTGTTTTTT.

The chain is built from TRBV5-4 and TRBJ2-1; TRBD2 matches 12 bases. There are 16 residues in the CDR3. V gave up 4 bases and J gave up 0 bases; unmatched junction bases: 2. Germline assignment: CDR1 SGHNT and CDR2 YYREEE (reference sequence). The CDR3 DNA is TGTGCCAGCAGCCGGACTAGCGGGGTCTCCTACAATGAGCAGTTCTTC. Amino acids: CASSRTSGVSYNEQFF.

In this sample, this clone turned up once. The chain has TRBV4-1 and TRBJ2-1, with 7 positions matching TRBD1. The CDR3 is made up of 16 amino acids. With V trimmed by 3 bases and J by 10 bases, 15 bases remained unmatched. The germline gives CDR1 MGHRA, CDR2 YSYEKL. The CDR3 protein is CASSHPRGYTRSEQFF. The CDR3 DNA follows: TGCGCCAGCAGCCATCCCAGGGGGTATACTAGGTCCGAGCAGTTCTTC.